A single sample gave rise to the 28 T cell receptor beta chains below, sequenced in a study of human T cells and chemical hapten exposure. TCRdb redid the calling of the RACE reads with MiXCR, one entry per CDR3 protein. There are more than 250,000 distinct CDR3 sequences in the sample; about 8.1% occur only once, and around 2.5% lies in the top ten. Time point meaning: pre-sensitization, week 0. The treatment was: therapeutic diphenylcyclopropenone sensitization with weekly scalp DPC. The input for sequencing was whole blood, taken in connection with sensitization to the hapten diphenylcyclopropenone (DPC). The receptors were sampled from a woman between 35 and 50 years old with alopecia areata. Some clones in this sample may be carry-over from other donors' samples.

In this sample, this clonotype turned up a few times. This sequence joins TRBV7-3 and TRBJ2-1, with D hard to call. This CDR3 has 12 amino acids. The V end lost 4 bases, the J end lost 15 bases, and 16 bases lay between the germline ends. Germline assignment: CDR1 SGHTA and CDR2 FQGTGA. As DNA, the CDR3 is TGTGCCAGCAGCTCCCGACTCCAGTTACGGTTCTTC. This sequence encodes CASSSRLQLRFF. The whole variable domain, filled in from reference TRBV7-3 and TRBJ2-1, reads GAGVSQTPSNKVTEKGKYVELRCDPISGHTALYWYRQSLGQGPEFLIYFQGTGAADDSGLPNDRFFAVRPEGSVSTLKIQRTERGDSAVYLCASSSRLQLRFFGPGTRLTVL.

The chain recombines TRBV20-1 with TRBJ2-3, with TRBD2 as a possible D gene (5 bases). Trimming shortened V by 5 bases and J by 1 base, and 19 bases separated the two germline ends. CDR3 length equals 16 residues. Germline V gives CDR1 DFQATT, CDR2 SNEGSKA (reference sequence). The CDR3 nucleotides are TGCAGTGCTGCCGGGATGGGGATAGCAGGCACAGATACGCAGTATTTT. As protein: CSAAGMGIAGTDTQYF.

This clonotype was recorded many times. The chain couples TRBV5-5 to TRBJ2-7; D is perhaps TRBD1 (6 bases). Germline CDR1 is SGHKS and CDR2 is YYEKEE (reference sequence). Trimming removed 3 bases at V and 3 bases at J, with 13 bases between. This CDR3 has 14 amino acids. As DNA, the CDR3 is TGTGCCAGCAGCTCGCAGAACAGGGTCTACGAGCAGTACTTC. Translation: CASSSQNRVYEQYF.

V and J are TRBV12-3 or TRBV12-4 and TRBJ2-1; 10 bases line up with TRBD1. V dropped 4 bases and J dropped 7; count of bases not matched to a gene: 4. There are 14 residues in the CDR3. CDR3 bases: TGTGCCAGCAGTTCGGGACAGGGGATTAATGAGCAGTTCTTC. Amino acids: CASSSGQGINEQFF.

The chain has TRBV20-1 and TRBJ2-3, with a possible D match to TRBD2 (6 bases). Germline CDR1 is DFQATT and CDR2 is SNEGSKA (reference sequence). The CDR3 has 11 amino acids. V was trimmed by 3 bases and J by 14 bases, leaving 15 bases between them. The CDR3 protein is CSARNPRGLYF. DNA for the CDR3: TGCAGTGCTAGGAACCCAAGGGGACTGTATTTT.

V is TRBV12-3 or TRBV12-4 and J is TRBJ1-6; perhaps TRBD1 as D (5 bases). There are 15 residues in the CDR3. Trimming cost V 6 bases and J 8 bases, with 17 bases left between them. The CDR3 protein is CASSNNQRGYSPLHF. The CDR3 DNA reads TGTGCCAGCAGCAACAACCAAAGGGGCTATTCACCCCTCCACTTT.

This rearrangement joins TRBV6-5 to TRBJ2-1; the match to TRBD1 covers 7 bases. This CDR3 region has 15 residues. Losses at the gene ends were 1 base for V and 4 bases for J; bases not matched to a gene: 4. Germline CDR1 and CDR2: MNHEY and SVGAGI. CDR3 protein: CASSYWDRSYNEQFF. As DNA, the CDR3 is TGTGCCAGCAGTTACTGGGACAGATCTTACAATGAGCAGTTCTTC.

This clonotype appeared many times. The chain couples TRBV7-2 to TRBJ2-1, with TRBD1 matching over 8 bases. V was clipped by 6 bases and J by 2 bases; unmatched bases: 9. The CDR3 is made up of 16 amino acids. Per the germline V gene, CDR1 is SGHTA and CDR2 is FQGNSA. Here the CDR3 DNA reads TGTGCCAGCAGTTTACGAGGACAGGGCGCCTACAATGAGCAGTTCTTC. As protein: CASSLRGQGAYNEQFF.

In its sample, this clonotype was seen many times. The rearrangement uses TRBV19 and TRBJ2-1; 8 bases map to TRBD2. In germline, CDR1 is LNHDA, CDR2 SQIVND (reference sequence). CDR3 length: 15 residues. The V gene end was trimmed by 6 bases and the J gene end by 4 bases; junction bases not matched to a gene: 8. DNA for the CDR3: TGTGCCAGTAGCTTTGGGCTAGCGGGTTACAATGAGCAGTTCTTC. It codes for CASSFGLAGYNEQFF.

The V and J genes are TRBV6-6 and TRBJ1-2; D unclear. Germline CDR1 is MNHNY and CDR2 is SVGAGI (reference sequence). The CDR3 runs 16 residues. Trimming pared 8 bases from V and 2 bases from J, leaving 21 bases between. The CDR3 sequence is CASRPRGSPNNYGYTF. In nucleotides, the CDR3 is TGTGCCAGCCGTCCCCGCGGCAGCCCGAACAACTATGGCTACACCTTC.

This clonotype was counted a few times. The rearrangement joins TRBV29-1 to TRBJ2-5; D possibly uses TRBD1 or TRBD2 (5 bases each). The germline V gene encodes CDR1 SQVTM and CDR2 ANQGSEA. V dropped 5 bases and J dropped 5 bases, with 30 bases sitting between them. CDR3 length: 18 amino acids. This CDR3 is CSVKGVISRDERWETQYF. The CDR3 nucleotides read TGCAGCGTTAAAGGCGTTATTTCCCGGGACGAACGATGGGAGACCCAGTACTTC.

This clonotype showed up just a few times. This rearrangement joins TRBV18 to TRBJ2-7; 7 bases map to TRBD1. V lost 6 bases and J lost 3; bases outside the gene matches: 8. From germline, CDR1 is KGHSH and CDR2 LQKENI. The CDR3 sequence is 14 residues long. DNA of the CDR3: TGTGCCAGCTCCTCCCGGACAGGTAACTACGAGCAGTACTTC. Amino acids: CASSSRTGNYEQYF.

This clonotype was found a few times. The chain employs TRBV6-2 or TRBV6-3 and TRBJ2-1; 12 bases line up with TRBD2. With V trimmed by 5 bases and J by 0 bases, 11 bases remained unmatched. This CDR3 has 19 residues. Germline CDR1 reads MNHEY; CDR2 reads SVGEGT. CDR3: CASSPTSGSPRGSYNEQFF. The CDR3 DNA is TGTGCCAGCAGTCCGACTAGCGGGAGCCCCAGAGGCTCCTACAATGAGCAGTTCTTC.

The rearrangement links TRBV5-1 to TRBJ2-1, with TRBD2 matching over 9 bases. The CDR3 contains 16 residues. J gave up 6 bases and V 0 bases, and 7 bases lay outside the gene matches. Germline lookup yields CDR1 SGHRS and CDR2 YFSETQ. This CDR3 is CASSLGRGRASNEQFF. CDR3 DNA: TGCGCCAGCAGCTTGGGACGCGGGAGGGCCAGCAATGAGCAGTTCTTC.

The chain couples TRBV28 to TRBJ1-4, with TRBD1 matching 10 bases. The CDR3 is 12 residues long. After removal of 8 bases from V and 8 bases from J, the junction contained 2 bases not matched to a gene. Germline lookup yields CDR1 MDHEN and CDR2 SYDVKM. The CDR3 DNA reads TGTGCCAGCGGGGGACAGGGGGAAAAACTGTTTTTT. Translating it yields CASGGQGEKLFF.

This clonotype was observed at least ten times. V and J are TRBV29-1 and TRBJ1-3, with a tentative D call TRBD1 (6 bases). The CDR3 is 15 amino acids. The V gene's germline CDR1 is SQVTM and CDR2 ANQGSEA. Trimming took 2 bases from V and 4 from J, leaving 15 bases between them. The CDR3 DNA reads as TGCAGCGTTGAATCACTTGGGACATCCGGAAACACCATATATTTT. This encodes CSVESLGTSGNTIYF. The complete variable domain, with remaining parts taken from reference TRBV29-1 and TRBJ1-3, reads SAVISQKPSRDICQRGTSLTIQCQVDSQVTMMFWYRQQPGQSLTLIATANQGSEATYESGFVIDKFPISRPNLTFSTLTVSNMSPEDSSIYLCSVESLGTSGNTIYFGEGSWLTVV.

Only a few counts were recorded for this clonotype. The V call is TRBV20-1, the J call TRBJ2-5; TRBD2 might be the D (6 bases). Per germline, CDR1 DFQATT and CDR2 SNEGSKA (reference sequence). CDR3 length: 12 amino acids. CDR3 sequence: CSGVGSRETQYF. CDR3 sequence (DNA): TGCAGCGGTGTCGGGAGTCGGGAGACCCAGTACTTC.

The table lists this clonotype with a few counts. The CDR3 reads CASSGPGTVGPNEQFF. DNA of the CDR3: TGTGCCAGCAGTGGGCCGGGTACGGTAGGGCCCAATGAGCAGTTCTTC. The rearrangement joins TRBV6-4 to TRBJ2-1; the D is unclear. The V gene lost 4 bases and the J gene lost 6 bases, with 19 bases spanning the gap. CDR1 MRHNA and CDR2 SNTAGT come from the germline V gene. CDR3 length equals 16 residues.

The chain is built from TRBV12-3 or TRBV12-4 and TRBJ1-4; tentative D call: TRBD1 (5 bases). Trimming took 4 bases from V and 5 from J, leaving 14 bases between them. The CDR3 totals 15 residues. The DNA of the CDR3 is TGTGCCAGCAGTTATTCACGGGGCGCGAATGAAAAACTGTTTTTT. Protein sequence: CASSYSRGANEKLFF.

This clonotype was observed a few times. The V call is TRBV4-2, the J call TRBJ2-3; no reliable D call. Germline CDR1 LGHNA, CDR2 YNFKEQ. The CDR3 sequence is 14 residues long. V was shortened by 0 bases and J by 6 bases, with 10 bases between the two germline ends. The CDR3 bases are TGTGCCAGCAGCCAAGAGGACGCCCAGGATACGCAGTATTTT. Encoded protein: CASSQEDAQDTQYF.

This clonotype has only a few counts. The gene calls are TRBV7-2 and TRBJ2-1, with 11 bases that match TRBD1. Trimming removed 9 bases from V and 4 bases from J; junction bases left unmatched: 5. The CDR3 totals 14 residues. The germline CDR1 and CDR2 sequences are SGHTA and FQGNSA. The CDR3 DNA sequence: TGTGCCAGTTTAGGGACAGGGGGGTACAATGAGCAGTTCTTC. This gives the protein CASLGTGGYNEQFF.

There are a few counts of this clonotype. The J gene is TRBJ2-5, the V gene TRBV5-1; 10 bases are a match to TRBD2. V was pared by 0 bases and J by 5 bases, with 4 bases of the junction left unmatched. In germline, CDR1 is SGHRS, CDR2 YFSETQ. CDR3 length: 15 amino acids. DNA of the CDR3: TGCGCCAGCAGCTTGGTAGCGGGAGGTTTTGAGACCCAGTACTTC. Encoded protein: CASSLVAGGFETQYF.

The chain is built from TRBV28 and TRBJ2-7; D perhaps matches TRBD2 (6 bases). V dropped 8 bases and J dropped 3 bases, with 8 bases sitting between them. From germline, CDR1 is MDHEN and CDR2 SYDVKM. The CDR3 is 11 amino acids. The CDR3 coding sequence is TGTGCCAGCGGGGGGTTCTACGAGCAGTACTTC. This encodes CASGGFYEQYF. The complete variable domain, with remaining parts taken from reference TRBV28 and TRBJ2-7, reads DVKVTQSSRYLVKRTGEKVFLECVQDMDHENMFWYRQDPGLGLRLIYFSYDVKMKEKGDIPEGYSVSREKKERFSLILESASTNQTSMYLCASGGFYEQYFGPGTRLTVT.

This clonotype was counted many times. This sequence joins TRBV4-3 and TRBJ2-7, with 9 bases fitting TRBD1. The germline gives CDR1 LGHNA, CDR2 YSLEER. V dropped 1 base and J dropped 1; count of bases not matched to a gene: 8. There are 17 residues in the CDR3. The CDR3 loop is CASSQGFLGQGSYEQYF. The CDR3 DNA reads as TGCGCCAGCAGCCAAGGTTTTTTGGGACAGGGTTCCTACGAGCAGTACTTC.

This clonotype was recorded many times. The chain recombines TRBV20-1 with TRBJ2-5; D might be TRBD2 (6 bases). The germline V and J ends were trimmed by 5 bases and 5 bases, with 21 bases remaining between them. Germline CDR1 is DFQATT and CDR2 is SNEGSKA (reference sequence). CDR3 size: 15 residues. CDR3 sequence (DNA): TGCAGTGCTTCCCCACCACACGGAGGGAGCGAGACCCAGTACTTC. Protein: CSASPPHGGSETQYF.

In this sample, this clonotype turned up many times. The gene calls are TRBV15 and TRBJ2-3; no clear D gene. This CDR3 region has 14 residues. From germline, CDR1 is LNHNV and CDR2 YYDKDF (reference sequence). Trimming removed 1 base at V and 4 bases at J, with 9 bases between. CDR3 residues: CATSRGPVPDTQYF. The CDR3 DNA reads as TGTGCCACCAGCAGAGGTCCGGTTCCAGATACGCAGTATTTT.

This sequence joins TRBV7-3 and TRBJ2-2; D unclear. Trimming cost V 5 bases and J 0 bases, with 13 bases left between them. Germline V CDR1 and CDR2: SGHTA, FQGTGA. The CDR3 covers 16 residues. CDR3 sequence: CASSHRRQPNTGELFF. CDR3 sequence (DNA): TGTGCCAGCAGCCATAGGAGACAACCGAACACCGGGGAGCTGTTTTTT.

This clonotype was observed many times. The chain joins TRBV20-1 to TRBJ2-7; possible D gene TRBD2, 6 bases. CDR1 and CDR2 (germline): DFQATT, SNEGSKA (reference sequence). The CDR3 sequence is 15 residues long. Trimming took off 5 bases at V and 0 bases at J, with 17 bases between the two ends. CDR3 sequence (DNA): TGCAGTGCTCCCCCCTCGGGGAGGAGCTCCTACGAGCAGTACTTC. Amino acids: CSAPPSGRSSYEQYF.